This T cell receptor (beta chain) was identified during a study of cytotoxic CD8 clonotypes in ibrutinib-treated CLL. TCR beta libraries used about 2 micrograms of DNA from cryopreserved PBMCs. Germline V CDR1 and CDR2: SGHTA, FQGNSA. The germline V and J ends were trimmed by 4 bases and 9 bases, with 13 bases remaining between them. This CDR3 contains 13 residues. Study outcomes and limitations: Progressing and sustained-remission patients had different sampling times.

Regarding this clone: Antigen: not known.

The planned depth of sequencing spanned 1 in 200,000 to 1 in 1 million T cells. Sequencing was performed with immunoSEQ multiplex PCR; in TCRdb, only in-frame clones are kept and a portion is missing. The sample contains over 130,000 clones, 80% of which appear only once. The gene calls are TRBV7-2 and TRBJ2-1, with D hard to call. Sequences were derived from PBMCs, sampled after 36 months of ibrutinib treatment. The source is a human donor with chronic lymphocytic leukemia. CDR3 nucleotide sequence: TGTGCCAGCAGCTACCTAGTGGTGGGTGAGCAGTTCTTC. Protein product: CASSYLVVGEQFF.